The 19 T cell receptor beta chains below come from one sample, sequenced in a study of T cell repertoires in cytomegalovirus infection. Via MiXCR, TCRdb re-called the reads, giving one row per CDR3 protein. This sample carries around 430,000 distinct CDR3 sequences, about 44% of them seen once, and the ten largest clones take around 45%. Their target antigens are unknown. The material sequenced was cultured PBMCs, taken from culture after CMV antigen stimulation. The origin of the receptors is a human donor in good health (CMV status not recorded). Some clones in this sample may be carry-over from other donors' samples.

This chain joins TRBV6-6 and TRBJ1-2, with no clear D. CDR3 size: 14 residues. Germline assignment: CDR1 MNHNY and CDR2 SVGAGI (reference sequence). V lost 6 bases and J 2 bases, leaving 13 bases between the germline ends. In DNA, the CDR3 is TGTGCCAGCAGCTCGAGGGTGGTGAACTATGGCTACACCTTC. Protein sequence: CASSSRVVNYGYTF.

Only a few counts were recorded for this clonotype. The chain links TRBV28 to TRBJ1-3; D ambiguous. This CDR3 has 14 amino acids. Trimming left V 6 bases short and J 1 base short, with 10 bases between. CDR1 MDHEN and CDR2 SYDVKM come from the germline V gene. CDR3 residues: CASRTLGSGNTIYF. The CDR3 DNA follows: TGTGCCAGCAGAACACTAGGATCTGGAAACACCATATATTTT.

Only a few counts were recorded for this clonotype. The chain is built from TRBV19 and TRBJ2-6; no firm D call. V was shortened by 4 bases and J by 0 bases, with 13 bases between the two germline ends. Germline CDR1 LNHDA, CDR2 SQIVND (reference sequence). The CDR3 runs to 17 residues. CDR3: CASSRTALSSGANVLTF. CDR3 nucleotides: TGTGCCAGTAGTAGGACGGCCCTGAGCTCTGGGGCCAACGTCCTGACTTTC.

The genes are TRBV7-2 and TRBJ2-5; 10 nucleotides agree with TRBD2. J lost 0 bases, V lost 5 bases, and 6 bases had no gene match. Per the germline V gene, CDR1 is SGHTA and CDR2 is FQGNSA. The CDR3 spans 16 residues. This chain's CDR3 is CASSILAGRYQETQYF. The CDR3 DNA sequence: TGTGCCAGCAGCATACTAGCGGGACGGTACCAAGAGACCCAGTACTTC.

The chain couples TRBV12-3 or TRBV12-4 to TRBJ1-1, with TRBD1 identical over 9 bases. The junction had 6 bases not matched to a gene; V was cut back by 6 bases and J by 10 bases. The CDR3 contains 12 residues. The CDR3 nucleotides read TGTGCCAGCAGGGACAGGGGTCGGGGAGCTTTCTTT. Protein: CASRDRGRGAFF.

CDR3 sequence (DNA): TGTGCCAGCAGTGAAGGGGCGGGGGGCGTCTTTTTCACTGAAGCTTTCTTT. This codes for CASSEGAGGVFFTEAFF. This chain uses TRBV2 with TRBJ1-1; maybe TRBD1 (6 bases). This CDR3 has 17 amino acids. The ends were cut back, 1 base at V and 4 bases at J, with 19 bases in the middle. Germline V gives CDR1 SNHLY, CDR2 FYNNEI. The whole variable domain, remainder taken from reference TRBV2 and TRBJ1-1, is EPEVTQTPSHQVTQMGQEVILRCVPISNHLYFYWYRQILGQKVEFLVSFYNNEISEKSEIFDDQFSVERPDGSNFTLKIRSTKLEDSAMYFCASSEGAGGVFFTEAFFGQGTRLTVV.

This chain uses TRBV6-5 with TRBJ1-5; TRBD1 is a possible D gene (6 bases). Trimming took off 6 bases at V and 0 bases at J, with 12 bases between the two ends. Germline CDR1 MNHEY, CDR2 SVGAGI. The CDR3 length is 15 residues. The CDR3 protein is CASSRIGGSNQPQHF. The CDR3 DNA sequence: TGTGCCAGCAGCAGAATAGGGGGTAGCAATCAGCCCCAGCATTTT.

The V gene is TRBV19, the J gene TRBJ1-3; no firm D call. The CDR3 totals 16 residues. Between the trimmed V and J ends, which lost 4 bases and 5 bases, there was a span of 18 bases. Germline CDR1 and CDR2: LNHDA and SQIVND (reference sequence). The CDR3 sequence is CASSTPDRYPRNTIYF. CDR3 in DNA: TGTGCCAGTAGTACGCCCGACCGCTACCCTCGAAACACCATATATTTT.

V usage is TRBV20-1 and J usage is TRBJ1-2; D might be TRBD1 (5 bases). The CDR3 is 14 residues long. Per germline, CDR1 DFQATT and CDR2 SNEGSKA (reference sequence). V was shortened by 5 bases and J by 4 bases, with 17 bases between the two germline ends. CDR3 sequence: CSALTGTGGYGYTF. In DNA, the CDR3 is TGCAGTGCTCTTACCGGGACCGGGGGCTATGGCTACACCTTC.

This clonotype was seen more than once but under ten times. The chain carries TRBV12-3 or TRBV12-4 and TRBJ2-2, with D possibly being TRBD2 (5 bases). The V gene lost 6 bases and the J gene lost 0 bases, with 11 bases spanning the gap. This CDR3 contains 15 residues. The CDR3 is CASSPPGANTGELFF. DNA for the CDR3: TGTGCCAGCAGCCCCCCCGGGGCGAACACCGGGGAGCTGTTTTTT.

This clonotype was detected ten times or more. The CDR3 DNA reads as TGTGCCAGCAGCTTAGTGAGCGGGGGGGCCACAGATACGCAGTATTTT. Its translation is CASSLVSGGATDTQYF. The gene calls are TRBV7-2 and TRBJ2-3; the match to TRBD2 covers 10 bases. This CDR3 spans 16 amino acids. V was clipped by 1 base and J by 2 bases; unmatched bases: 3. Germline V gives CDR1 SGHTA, CDR2 FQGNSA.

This chain connects TRBV6-5 to TRBJ2-7, with 8 bases lining up with TRBD1. Germline CDR1 is MNHEY and CDR2 is SVGAGI. With V trimmed by 3 bases and J by 5 bases, 9 bases remained unmatched. This CDR3 spans 15 amino acids. This CDR3 is CASSYGTGLRDEQYF. CDR3 nucleotides: TGTGCCAGCAGTTATGGGACAGGCCTAAGGGACGAGCAGTACTTC.

The V gene is TRBV18, the J gene TRBJ2-7; D remains ambiguous. Per the germline V gene, CDR1 is KGHSH and CDR2 is LQKENI. Trimming stripped 0 bases from V and 2 bases from J, with 8 bases between. This CDR3 has 14 residues. The DNA for the CDR3 is TGTGCCAGCTCACCACCTGGTTGGGCCTACGAGCAGTACTTC. It codes for CASSPPGWAYEQYF.

The V and J genes are TRBV5-4 and TRBJ2-3; D unclear. The CDR3 has 16 residues. V dropped 1 base and J dropped 0 bases, with 12 bases sitting between them. The germline CDR1 and CDR2 sequences are SGHNT and YYREEE (reference sequence). CDR3 sequence (DNA): TGTGCCAGCAGCTTGCTAGGCTACCCTAGCACAGATACGCAGTATTTT. The encoded protein is CASSLLGYPSTDTQYF. The whole variable domain, filled in from reference TRBV5-4 and TRBJ2-3, reads ETGVTQSPTHLIKTRGQQVTLRCSSQSGHNTVSWYQQALGQGPQFIFQYYREEENGRGNFPPRFSGLQFPNYSSELNVNALELDDSALYLCASSLLGYPSTDTQYFGPGTRLTVL.

The rearrangement uses TRBV5-1 and TRBJ2-1, with 9 bases that match TRBD2. The CDR3 consists of 16 residues. Germline CDR1 and CDR2: SGHRS and YFSETQ. After removal of 4 bases from V and 3 bases from J, the junction contained 8 bases not matched to a gene. CDR3: CASSQSTSGLYNEQFF. The CDR3 DNA is TGCGCCAGCAGCCAAAGCACTAGCGGGCTCTACAATGAGCAGTTCTTC.

The chain joins TRBV12-3 or TRBV12-4 to TRBJ1-4, with 7 bases identical to TRBD1. J gave up 8 bases and V 2 bases, and 5 bases lay outside the gene matches. The CDR3 spans 14 residues. The DNA of the CDR3 is TGTGCCAGCAGTTTAAGAGGGGGCCGGGAAAAACTGTTTTTT. Translating it yields CASSLRGGREKLFF.

The J gene is TRBJ1-2, the V gene TRBV6-8; D may be TRBD1 (5 bases). The V gene's germline CDR1 is MNHGY and CDR2 SAAAGT. Trimming cost V 5 bases and J 8 bases, with 24 bases left between them. The CDR3 totals 16 residues. The CDR3 DNA follows: TGTGCCAGCAGTCGGGGCGCCCAGCTGAAGAAGTGGGGCTACACCTTC. It is translated as CASSRGAQLKKWGYTF.

The genes are TRBV12-3 or TRBV12-4 and TRBJ2-6, with no clear D. V was pared by 4 bases and J by 2 bases, with 9 bases between. The CDR3 totals 15 residues. CDR3 amino acids: CASSSFTAGANVLTF. The DNA of the CDR3 is TGTGCCAGCAGTTCCTTTACAGCTGGGGCCAACGTCCTGACTTTC.

This clonotype was seen more than once but under ten times. This rearrangement joins TRBV7-2 to TRBJ2-1; D perhaps matches TRBD2 (6 bases). The CDR3 runs 11 residues. Trimming shortened V by 5 bases and J by 10 bases, and 9 bases separated the two germline ends. Germline V lookup: CDR1 SGHTA, CDR2 FQGNSA. The CDR3 bases are TGTGCCAGCAGCAATGGGGGGGAGCAGTTCTTC. It codes for CASSNGGEQFF.